This T cell receptor beta chain was captured by sequencing in a study of T cell repertoires in cytomegalovirus infection. At the level of the study: Evidence of both CMV infection and a matching HLA type came from public TCR beta signatures. Study results and limitations: The response measured ex vivo was dominated by TCR beta clonotypes (HLA-C-restricted and CMV-specific).

In regard to this clonotype: Its target is unknown.

TCRdb re-analysed the reads in MiXCR, keeping a single row per CDR3 protein. The sample lists about 310,000 distinct CDR3 sequences; 25% were seen once. With 11 bases removed from V and 3 bases from J, the gap between germline ends came to 11 bases. Germline V CDR1 and CDR2: LNHDA, SQIVND (reference sequence). The length of the CDR3 is 12 residues. This clonotype was sampled from a human donor in good health (CMV status not recorded). Some clones in this sample may be carry-over from other donors' samples. This specimen was cultured PBMCs, taken from culture after CMV antigen stimulation. The chain carries TRBV19 and TRBJ2-1; D remains unclear. DNA of the CDR3: TGTGCCGTGGGCAGCTACTACAATGAGCAGTTCTTC. Protein product: CAVGSYYNEQFF.